Each of the 18 T cell receptor beta chains below was sequenced from the same sample in a study of metastatic and nonmetastatic thyroid tumors. Using MiXCR, TCRdb re-called clones from the PCR reads. The sample lists about 6,900 clones; around 29% were seen once. Treatment of any kind had been given to no patient before thyroid surgery. What was sequenced was adjacent normal tissue. The receptor source for this set is a male donor with papillary thyroid cancer or a benign thyroid nodule (not recorded which). Some clones in this sample may be carry-over from other donors' samples.

The CDR3 reads CATSRLLAGGGGEQFF. The CDR3 DNA reads TGTGCCACCAGCCGCCTACTAGCGGGAGGCGGGGGGGAGCAGTTCTTC. The V gene is TRBV15, the J gene TRBJ2-1; 12 nucleotides align to TRBD2. The CDR3 consists of 16 residues. In germline, CDR1 is LNHNV, CDR2 YYDKDF (reference sequence). The ends lost 5 bases at V and 10 bases at J; junction bases unmatched: 12.

This clone was seen at least ten times. The CDR3 here is CASSPRGGGKETQYF. DNA of the CDR3: TGTGCCAGCAGCCCCCGGGGTGGGGGAAAAGAGACCCAGTACTTC. This chain connects TRBV7-9 to TRBJ2-5; the D gene could be TRBD1 or TRBD2 (5 bases each). V dropped 5 bases and J dropped 3 bases, with 16 bases sitting between them. The CDR3 covers 15 residues. Germline V gene lookup returns CDR1 SEHNR and CDR2 FQNEAQ (reference sequence).

To note about this clone: This may be a read error, as it is one base from a much larger clone. In the same sample, other DNA sequences code for this CDR3. The chain is built from TRBV12-3 or TRBV12-4 and TRBJ1-1; D uncertain. V was clipped by 5 bases and J by 8 bases, with 9 bases between them. CDR3 length: 11 amino acids. CDR3 nucleotides: TGTGCCAGCAGTCTCAGCGCCGAAGCTTTCTTT. Translating it yields CASSLSAEAFF.

This clone has ten or more counts. V is TRBV2 and J is TRBJ1-5; D ambiguous. The V gene's germline CDR1 is SNHLY and CDR2 FYNNEI. The CDR3 spans 15 residues. Trimming removed 6 bases at V and 2 bases at J, with 14 bases between. CDR3 sequence: CASRSWERGNQPQHF. The CDR3 nucleotides read TGTGCCAGCAGGTCATGGGAGCGGGGCAATCAGCCCCAGCATTTT. The variable domain in full, completed from reference TRBV2 and TRBJ1-5, reads EPEVTQTPSHQVTQMGQEVILRCVPISNHLYFYWYRQILGQKVEFLVSFYNNEISEKSEIFDDQFSVERPDGSNFTLKIRSTKLEDSAMYFCASRSWERGNQPQHFGDGTRLSIL.

The chain has TRBV7-6 and TRBJ2-5; 7 bases match TRBD1. J lost 4 bases, V lost 5 bases, and 7 bases had no gene match. CDR3 size: 14 residues. The germline V gene encodes CDR1 SGHVS and CDR2 FNYEAQ. The DNA of the CDR3 is TGTGCCAGCAGCCCCGGACAGGAGCGAGAGACCCAGTACTTC. The encoded protein is CASSPGQERETQYF.

This clone was seen a handful of times. For the CDR3, the DNA is TGTGCCAGCAGCCGCACAACAGTTACAACTAATGAAAAACTGTTTTTT. It specifies CASSRTTVTTNEKLFF. V and J are TRBV4-2 and TRBJ1-4, with D unclear. The CDR3 is 16 residues long. Germline CDR1 reads LGHNA; CDR2 reads YNFKEQ. V was pared by 4 bases and J by 0 bases, with 12 bases between.

This clone was observed a few times. The same CDR3 also results from other DNA sequences found in this sample. V and J are TRBV20-1 and TRBJ2-7; TRBD2 matches at 11 bases. The CDR3 loop spans 13 amino acids. Germline V gives CDR1 DFQATT, CDR2 SNEGSKA (reference sequence). J gave up 4 bases and V 4 bases, and 3 bases lay outside the gene matches. In DNA form, the CDR3 reads TGCAGTGCTACAGGACTAGCGGGTTACGAGCAGTACTTC. It encodes CSATGLAGYEQYF.

This clone was counted a few times. The chain links TRBV13 to TRBJ2-7; D tentatively fits TRBD1 or TRBD2 (6 bases each). The CDR3 has 17 residues. With 5 bases removed from V and 1 base from J, the gap between germline ends came to 21 bases. Germline V gene sequence: CDR1 PRHDT, CDR2 FYEKMQ (reference sequence). The CDR3 spells CASSTLGSSGASYEQYF. CDR3 sequence (DNA): TGTGCCAGCAGCACATTAGGTTCCTCGGGGGCATCCTACGAGCAGTACTTC.

Ten or more counts support this clone. An end of the junction differs from the germline gene, which may be a read error. The V and J genes are TRBV7-7 and TRBJ2-1, with no clear D. The CDR3 loop spans 13 amino acids. Germline loops: CDR1 SSHAT, CDR2 FNYEAQ (reference sequence). The CDR3 coding sequence is TGTGCTAGCAGCACCAATGAGTTCAATGAGCAGTTCTTC. Amino acid sequence: CASSTNEFNEQFF.

By sample fraction, this clone is large. The chain has TRBV24-1 and TRBJ2-7; D gene unclear. The CDR3 covers 13 residues. The V gene lost 2 bases and the J gene lost 6 bases, with 10 bases spanning the gap. Germline V gives CDR1 KGHDR, CDR2 SFDVKD. The CDR3 reads CATSDSPSGEQYF. For the CDR3, the DNA is TGTGCCACCAGTGATTCACCCTCGGGCGAGCAGTACTTC.

This clone appeared a single time. V usage is TRBV7-9 and J usage is TRBJ2-2; a weak D match, TRBD1 (6 bases). CDR3 size: 13 residues. Germline CDR1 SEHNR, CDR2 FQNEAQ (reference sequence). V gave up 1 base and J gave up 6 bases, with 6 bases separating them. DNA of the CDR3: TGTGCCAGCAGCTTAGGGACAGCCGGGGAGCTGTTTTTT. This encodes CASSLGTAGELFF.

This clone is categorized as medium-sized. V and J are TRBV12-3 or TRBV12-4 and TRBJ2-2; no firm D call. The V end lost 3 bases, the J end lost 7 bases, and 6 bases lay between the germline ends. The CDR3 spans 12 residues. Here the CDR3 DNA reads TGTGCCAGCAGTTTTGTAGTCGGGGAGCTGTTTTTT. The encoded protein is CASSFVVGELFF.

Judged by abundance, this clone is medium-sized. As DNA, the CDR3 is TGTGCCACCAGTGATGGGCAGTTGGGAAACAATCAGCCCCAGCATTTT. Encoded protein: CATSDGQLGNNQPQHF. The gene calls are TRBV24-1 and TRBJ1-5, with D uncertain. The CDR3 runs to 16 residues. Looked up from germline, CDR1 is KGHDR and CDR2 is SFDVKD. V lost 3 bases and J 3 bases, leaving 14 bases between the germline ends.

This clone was picked up a small number of times. This chain joins TRBV12-3 or TRBV12-4 and TRBJ2-7, with D possibly being TRBD2 (6 bases). This CDR3 region has 13 residues. V gave up 2 bases and J gave up 6 bases, with 11 bases separating them. This CDR3 is CASSLLLAGEQYF. CDR3 nucleotide sequence: TGTGCCAGCAGTTTACTACTAGCCGGCGAGCAGTACTTC.

This clone occurred a few times. No DNA is shown, since the ends of the CDR3 on it are uncertain; the CDR3 is the one TCRdb lists. V and J are TRBV7-5 and TRBJ2-1; TRBD1 is the table's D call, not checked against the DNA. TRBV7-5 counts as a pseudogene. With termini counted, the CDR3 has 19 amino acids. The CDR3 sequence: CISVPAASYPGQIYNEQFF.

Details on this clone: At one end, the junction sequence differs from germline, possibly due to a read error. This CDR3 reads CSARITKDRGRMNTKAFF. In DNA, the CDR3 is TGCAGTGCTAGGATTACTAAAGACAGGGGCCGTATGAACACTAAAGCTTTCTTT. The chain employs TRBV20-1 and TRBJ1-1; 8 nucleotides match TRBD1. The CDR3 has 18 amino acids. CDR1 and CDR2 (germline): DFQATT, SNEGSKA (reference sequence).

This chain links TRBV6-2 or TRBV6-3 with TRBJ2-5, with 11 bases identical to TRBD2. V was pared by 4 bases and J by 1 base, with 5 bases of the junction left unmatched. This CDR3 spans 16 amino acids. The germline V gene encodes CDR1 MNHEY and CDR2 SVGEGT. CDR3 bases: TGTGCCAGCAGTTTAGCGGGAGGGCCCGGCCAAGAGACCCAGTACTTC. Translated, it gives CASSLAGGPGQETQYF.

This clone has at least ten counts. A read error may be the cause here, since a much bigger clone is one base away. This CDR3 is CASGLGSINEQFF. CDR3 DNA sequence: TGTGCTAGTGGTCTTGGATCCATCAATGAGCAGTTCTTC. The chain uses TRBV12-5 and TRBJ2-1; D is unclear. V was trimmed by 5 bases and J by 6 bases, leaving 11 bases between them. Germline V gene sequence: CDR1 LGHNT, CDR2 FRNRAP. The CDR3 runs to 13 residues.